These 25 T cell receptor beta chains were sequenced from one sample in a study of T-cell memory formation after mild COVID-19. Via MiXCR, TCRdb re-called the 5' RACE reads, giving one row per CDR3 protein. The table has 450,000 to 700,000 distinct CDR3 sequences, more than 15% seen once. The sequencing sample was made of PBMCs or a T cell subset sorted from them (not recorded which). The source of these receptors is an adult woman who had mild COVID-19 (a few samples of this study predate the infection). Cell type and time point are not known.

The gene calls are TRBV5-1 and TRBJ1-2; D gene uncertain. The germline CDR1 and CDR2 sequences are SGHRS and YFSETQ. The CDR3 consists of 13 residues. The V end lost 2 bases, the J end lost 6 bases, and 11 bases lay between the germline ends. The CDR3 loop reads CASSLGGPNGYTF. DNA of the CDR3: TGCGCCAGCAGCTTAGGCGGGCCGAATGGCTACACCTTC.

The chain combines TRBV15 with TRBJ1-1; no clear D gene. V was cut by 0 bases and J by 0 bases, with 8 bases left in between. CDR3 size: 15 residues. Germline CDR1 is LNHNV and CDR2 is YYDKDF (reference sequence). The CDR3: CATSREIGMNTEAFF. The CDR3, as DNA: TGTGCCACCAGCAGAGAGATCGGGATGAACACTGAAGCTTTCTTT. The complete variable domain, with remaining parts taken from reference TRBV15 and TRBJ1-1, reads DAMVIQNPRYQVTQFGKPVTLSCSQTLNHNVMYWYQQKSSQAPKLLFHYYDKDFNNEADTPDNFQSRRPNTSFCFLDIRSPGLGDTAMYLCATSREIGMNTEAFFGQGTRLTVV.

This chain uses TRBV4-2 with TRBJ2-5; 10 bases agree with TRBD1. Looked up from germline, CDR1 is LGHNA and CDR2 is YNFKEQ. This CDR3 spans 18 amino acids. J was trimmed by 5 bases and V by 3 bases; bases with no gene match: 15. Here the CDR3 DNA reads TGTGCCAGCAGCCAGAAGACAGGGGGCAAACCCTGGGGGGAGACCCAGTACTTC. Translating it yields CASSQKTGGKPWGETQYF.

The genes are TRBV29-1 and TRBJ1-1; 7 bases match TRBD1. There are 10 residues in the CDR3. Trimming took 7 bases from V and 7 from J; bases not matched to a gene: 3. Germline lookup yields CDR1 SQVTM and CDR2 ANQGSEA. The CDR3 spells CSAGTVEAFF. The CDR3 DNA reads as TGCAGCGCTGGGACAGTTGAAGCTTTCTTT.

This clonotype occurred once. The chain joins TRBV3-1 to TRBJ1-1; D gene ambiguous. V was shortened by 3 bases and J by 4 bases, with 15 bases between the two germline ends. CDR1 LGHDT and CDR2 YNNKEL come from the germline V gene (reference sequence). The CDR3 has 15 amino acids. Written as DNA, the CDR3 is TGTGCCAGCAGCCACCTCACGCGAGGTATCACTGAAGCTTTCTTT. Residues: CASSHLTRGITEAFF.

The chain is built from TRBV21-1 and TRBJ1-5. TRBV21-1 is listed as a pseudogene. The CDR3 length is 14 residues. Here the CDR3 DNA reads TGTGCCAGCAGATACAGGGCCCCCAATCAGCCCCAGCATTTT. The encoded protein is CASRYRAPNQPQHF.

This clonotype was counted a few times. J is TRBJ2-1 and V is TRBV7-9, with 10 bases fitting TRBD2. This CDR3 is built from 16 residues. The germline V gene has CDR1 SEHNR and CDR2 FQNEAQ (reference sequence). V dropped 5 bases and J dropped 2; count of bases not matched to a gene: 6. The CDR3 nucleotides read TGTGCCAGCAGCGGACCCGGGACTAGCGCCTACAATGAGCAGTTCTTC. This encodes CASSGPGTSAYNEQFF.

CDR3 DNA sequence: TGTGCCAGCAGTCCGGCGGAGTGGGGAGAGTACTATGGCTACACCTTC. Amino acids: CASSPAEWGEYYGYTF. The genes are TRBV6-6 and TRBJ1-2; D unclear. Germline V gene data show CDR1 as MNHNY and CDR2 as SVGAGI (reference sequence). V was pared by 5 bases and J by 3 bases, with 19 bases between. This CDR3 region has 16 residues.

This clonotype showed up many times. The V call is TRBV15, the J call TRBJ1-5, with 7 bases lining up with TRBD1. This CDR3 contains 13 residues. Germline V CDR1 and CDR2: LNHNV, YYDKDF (reference sequence). The trim removed 1 base at V and 9 bases at J, leaving 3 bases unmatched. The CDR3 nucleotides read TGTGCCACCAGCAGAGTACAGGGGAGGCCCCAGCATTTT. It yields the protein CATSRVQGRPQHF.

The table lists this clonotype with a few counts. This chain connects TRBV27 to TRBJ1-1; D is undetermined. The V end lost 4 bases, the J end lost 1 base, and 13 bases lay between the germline ends. Germline loops: CDR1 MNHEY, CDR2 SMNVEV (reference sequence). This CDR3 is built from 15 residues. The CDR3 region has the DNA TGTGCCAGCAGTTACCAGGCGTCCGGGAACACTGAAGCTTTCTTT. This translates into CASSYQASGNTEAFF.

This clonotype appeared once. The chain combines TRBV5-1 with TRBJ2-1; 11 nucleotides align to TRBD2. The CDR3 is made up of 13 amino acids. V lost 0 bases, J lost 12 bases, and 2 bases stayed unmatched. CDR1 SGHRS and CDR2 YFSETQ come from the germline V gene. The CDR3 region is CASSLDLAGGQFF. The CDR3 DNA is TGCGCCAGCAGCTTGGACCTAGCGGGGGGGCAGTTCTTC. The complete variable domain, with remaining parts taken from reference TRBV5-1 and TRBJ2-1, reads KAGVTQTPRYLIKTRGQQVTLSCSPISGHRSVSWYQQTPGQGLQFLFEYFSETQRNKGNFPGRFSGRQFSNSRSEMNVSTLELGDSALYLCASSLDLAGGQFFGPGTRLTVL.

There are many counts of this clonotype. J is TRBJ2-3 and V is TRBV3-1; 8 bases agree with TRBD2. Trimming at V came to 0 bases and at J to 4 bases, leaving 0 bases not matched to a gene. The CDR3 spans 14 residues. The germline CDR1 and CDR2 sequences are LGHDT and YNNKEL (reference sequence). The CDR3 protein is CASSQEGLADTQYF. As DNA, the CDR3 is TGTGCCAGCAGCCAAGAGGGACTAGCAGATACGCAGTATTTT.

The V and J genes are TRBV7-6 and TRBJ2-1, with D tentatively TRBD1 (6 bases). The CDR3 totals 15 residues. Germline V gives CDR1 SGHVS, CDR2 FNYEAQ. With 5 bases removed from V and 0 bases from J, the gap between germline ends came to 11 bases. CDR3 coding DNA: TGTGCCAGCAGCCAACAGGGTAGCTCCTACAATGAGCAGTTCTTC. The encoded protein is CASSQQGSSYNEQFF.

The chain carries TRBV27 and TRBJ2-3; D gene uncertain. The V gene lost 7 bases and the J gene lost 0 bases, with 14 bases spanning the gap. The V gene's germline CDR1 is MNHEY and CDR2 SMNVEV (reference sequence). The CDR3 totals 15 residues. The CDR3 nucleotides are TGTGCCAGCACCTCGACGGATTCTAGCACAGATACGCAGTATTTT. Its protein is CASTSTDSSTDTQYF.

The chain recombines TRBV10-3 with TRBJ2-1; 11 bases are a match to TRBD1. Germline V CDR1 and CDR2: ENHRY, SYGVKD. This CDR3 region has 16 residues. J gave up 2 bases and V 3 bases, and 3 bases lay outside the gene matches. The DNA for the CDR3 is TGTGCCATCAGTGATCCGGGACAGGGGGCCTACAATGAGCAGTTCTTC. Translating it yields CAISDPGQGAYNEQFF.

CDR3 DNA sequence: TGTGCCAGCAGCTCCTGGCAAACAGGGGGCGGTCAGCCCCAGCATTTT. The encoded protein is CASSSWQTGGGQPQHF. The genes are TRBV7-8 and TRBJ1-5; 9 bases match TRBD1. The V segment lost 4 bases and the J segment 6 bases; nucleotides outside the gene matches: 10. This CDR3 spans 16 amino acids. The V gene's germline CDR1 is SGHVS and CDR2 FQNEAQ.

The chain employs TRBV5-1 and TRBJ2-7; the D gene is possibly TRBD2 (6 bases). The V end lost 2 bases, the J end lost 12 bases, and 30 bases lay between the germline ends. The length of the CDR3 is 17 residues. CDR1 and CDR2 from the germline V gene are SGHRS and YFSETQ. The CDR3 DNA reads TGCGCCAGCAGCTTTAACCCAGGGCGGGACCGCGAGTCGAGTGTGTACTTC. Residues: CASSFNPGRDRESSVYF.

This clonotype was detected many times. The rearrangement joins TRBV12-3 or TRBV12-4 to TRBJ2-2; no firm D call. V lost 3 bases to trimming and J lost 3 bases, with 11 bases between them. CDR3 length: 15 amino acids. The CDR3 loop reads CASSLGSVDTGELFF. CDR3 DNA: TGTGCCAGCAGTTTGGGGTCCGTTGACACCGGGGAGCTGTTTTTT.

This chain connects TRBV12-3 or TRBV12-4 to TRBJ2-1; 13 positions match TRBD2. Unmatched junction bases numbered 11, after V lost 3 bases and J lost 0 bases. The CDR3 is 20 residues long. Here the CDR3 DNA reads TGTGCCAGCAGTTTCCTGTGGGGAACTAGCGGGGGGGGCTCCTACAATGAGCAGTTCTTC. Its translation is CASSFLWGTSGGGSYNEQFF.

The V gene is TRBV18, the J gene TRBJ2-1; D possibly corresponds to TRBD1 (6 bases). The CDR3 contains 13 residues. Germline-derived CDR1 and CDR2 are KGHSH and LQKENI. Trimming stripped 2 bases from V and 8 bases from J, with 10 bases between. CDR3 nucleotides: TGTGCCAGCTCACCAATGGGGGCATATGAGCAGTTCTTC. It codes for CASSPMGAYEQFF. The complete variable domain, with remaining parts taken from reference TRBV18 and TRBJ2-1, reads NAGVMQNPRHLVRRRGQEARLRCSPMKGHSHVYWYRQLPEEGLKFMVYLQKENIIDESGMPKERFSAEFPKEGPSILRIQQVVRGDSAAYFCASSPMGAYEQFFGPGTRLTVL.

The V gene is TRBV7-8, the J gene TRBJ2-1; D may be TRBD1 or TRBD2 (6 bases each). The CDR3 is 16 residues long. Trimming removed 11 bases at V and 4 bases at J, with 24 bases between. CDR1 SGHVS and CDR2 FQNEAQ come from the germline V gene. The CDR3: CASQSSRGPSYNEQFF. Here the CDR3 DNA reads TGTGCCTCGCAAAGTTCACGGGGGCCCTCATACAATGAGCAGTTCTTC.

This clonotype was seen more than once but under ten times. Possible read error: a much larger clone is one base away. V usage is TRBV7-2 and J usage is TRBJ2-7; D ambiguous. The CDR3 consists of 12 residues. CDR1 and CDR2 from the germline V gene are SGHTA and FQGNSA. V lost 3 bases, J lost 3 bases, and 6 bases lay in between. CDR3 region: CASSLWDYEQYF. The CDR3 DNA follows: TGTGCCAGCAGCTTGTGGGACTACGAGCAGTACTTC.

This clonotype was counted between two and nine times. The DNA for the CDR3 is TGTGCCAGCAGGCAACCGGGGGGGGGCCCCGCCAGTCTTGGCTACACCTTC. As protein: CASRQPGGGPASLGYTF. The J gene is TRBJ1-2, the V gene TRBV7-9; D possibly corresponds to TRBD1 (6 bases). Trimming shortened V by 6 bases and J by 7 bases, and 27 bases separated the two germline ends. Germline V gene data show CDR1 as SEHNR and CDR2 as FQNEAQ (reference sequence). The CDR3 consists of 17 residues.

The sample holds a few counts of this clonotype. This chain connects TRBV11-2 to TRBJ2-4; no firm D call. The CDR3 is 14 residues long. V was pared by 0 bases and J by 8 bases, with 11 bases between. Germline CDR1 and CDR2: SGHAT and FQNNGV. The CDR3 DNA follows: TGTGCCAGCAGCTTAGATATATCCGTGGACATTCAGTACTTC. Protein: CASSLDISVDIQYF.

J is TRBJ2-2 and V is TRBV30; maybe TRBD1 (5 bases). This CDR3 spans 14 amino acids. The germline V gene has CDR1 GTSNPN and CDR2 SVGIG (reference sequence). V shed 2 bases and J shed 4 bases, with 11 bases lying between them. This CDR3 is CAWSTGRVTGELFF. In DNA, the CDR3 is TGTGCCTGGAGTACAGGACGTGTCACCGGGGAGCTGTTTTTT. Drawing the rest from reference TRBV30 and TRBJ2-2, the complete variable domain is SQTIHQWPATLVQPVGSPLSLECTVEGTSNPNLYWYRQAAGRGLQLLFYSVGIGQISSEVPQNLSASRPQDRQFILSSKKLLLSDSGFYLCAWSTGRVTGELFFGEGSRLTVL.